Reported below is one TCR beta chain. Source study methods: Estimates of nucleated cell counts were drawn from the amplification of reference gene primers. Repertoires were generated with immunoSEQ multiplex PCR, while TCRdb's copy carries only in-frame clones and drops some. V, J and clone size are taken as reported in that table, and D and trimming were inferred from the DNA itself. There are 130,000 to 150,000 clones in the sample; just under 85% occur only once, and 3% lies in the top ten. The data belong to a study of blood T cell repertoires in COVID-19. The sample taken for sequencing was peripheral blood. This TCR was recovered from a woman of 80 years or more with acute or convalescent COVID-19.

CDR3 loop: CASSPGTSRVDTQYF. The DNA for the CDR3 is TGCGCCAGCAGCCCAGGGACTTCGCGGGTAGATACGCAGTATTTT. The chain has TRBV10-1 and TRBJ2-3; D may be TRBD2 (6 bases). The germline CDR1 and CDR2 sequences are WNHNN and SYGVQD (reference sequence). This CDR3 region has 15 residues. Trimming pared 6 bases from V and 5 bases from J, leaving 18 bases between.